The 24 T cell receptor beta chains listed next were all sequenced from one sample in a study of T cells in Graves' hyperthyroidism and ophthalmopathy. Amplified TCR beta CDR3 regions came from RNA transcripts. HTBI primers were employed in a first-round RT-PCR of the TCR CDR3. TCRdb processed the multiplex PCR reads anew with MiXCR; each CDR3 protein has one entry. The profile shows 730,000 or so distinct CDR3 sequences, 18% of them singletons. The sequenced sample consisted of blood. These receptor sequences come from a woman between 50 and 59 years old with Graves' hyperthyroidism that later progressed to Graves' ophthalmopathy.

The sample holds a few counts of this clonotype. The chain joins TRBV29-1 to TRBJ1-2, with 12 nucleotides matching TRBD1. Germline V gene data show CDR1 as SQVTM and CDR2 as ANQGSEA. V shed 8 bases and J 4 bases; nucleotides not matched to a gene: 8. The CDR3 runs to 14 residues. The chain's CDR3 is CSTPGTGGSYGYTF. CDR3 nucleotides: TGCAGCACACCCGGGACAGGGGGCAGCTATGGCTACACCTTC.

This clonotype has ten or more counts. This chain connects TRBV6-5 to TRBJ1-2; 11 positions match TRBD1. Germline V CDR1 and CDR2: MNHEY, SVGAGI. The CDR3 is 21 amino acids. The trim removed 5 bases at V and 7 bases at J, leaving 27 bases unmatched. CDR3 in amino acids: CASSPGQGAGPRPGRGLGYTF. Here the CDR3 DNA reads TGTGCCAGCAGTCCCGGACAGGGGGCGGGACCTCGTCCCGGCCGGGGTCTTGGCTACACCTTC.

The rearrangement links TRBV7-9 to TRBJ1-6; D ambiguous. V was shortened by 5 bases and J by 1 base, with 15 bases between the two germline ends. The CDR3 runs to 17 residues. Germline CDR1 is SEHNR and CDR2 is FQNEAQ (reference sequence). CDR3 sequence (DNA): TGTGCCAGCAGCATAGATGGGGAAGGGTCCTATAATTCACCCCTCCACTTT. Amino acid sequence: CASSIDGEGSYNSPLHF.

The rearrangement uses TRBV6-7 and TRBJ1-2; D unclear. TRBV6-7 is placed among ORFs of uncertain function. CDR3 length equals 14 residues. Deletions cut 2 bases from V and 5 bases from J, with 12 bases between. The CDR3 sequence is CASSYTDGPYGYTF. The CDR3 DNA reads as TGTGCCAGCAGTTACACAGACGGGCCTTATGGCTACACCTTC.

V gene TRBV4-1 combines with J gene TRBJ1-6; D uncertain. The CDR3 runs to 11 residues. V was cut by 7 bases and J by 13 bases, with 11 bases left in between. The germline CDR1 and CDR2 sequences are MGHRA and YSYEKL. The CDR3 bases are TGCGCCAGCAAAGGCGATGGGCCCCTCCACTTT. This translates into CASKGDGPLHF.

With respect to this clonotype: Compared with germline, one end of the junction differs, possibly owing to a read error. This chain links TRBV3-1 with TRBJ2-7, with D hard to call. The germline gives CDR1 LGHDT, CDR2 YNNKEL (reference sequence). CDR3 size: 15 residues. The CDR3 DNA sequence: TGTGCCAGCAGCCAAGATACGACGGGCTCCTACGGGCAGTACTTC. This gives the protein CASSQDTTGSYGQYF.

This clonotype was seen repeatedly, ten times or more. The genes are TRBV2 and TRBJ2-5, with D possibly being TRBD2 (5 bases). Germline CDR1 and CDR2: SNHLY and FYNNEI. V was pared by 0 bases and J by 7 bases, with 6 bases between. The CDR3 covers 12 residues. The CDR3 DNA sequence: TGTGCCAGCAGTGAAGCGCGGGCGACCCAGTACTTC. This encodes CASSEARATQYF.

This clonotype showed up many times. J is TRBJ2-7 and V is TRBV20-1; possibly TRBD1 for D (5 bases). The CDR3 length is 15 residues. Germline CDR1 is DFQATT and CDR2 is SNEGSKA (reference sequence). Trimming removed 0 bases at V and 2 bases at J, with 14 bases between. In DNA form, the CDR3 reads TGCAGTGCTAGAGATCAGGACACCGCTACCTACGAGCAGTACTTC. This translates into CSARDQDTATYEQYF.

The rearrangement links TRBV19 to TRBJ2-5, with 7 bases aligning to TRBD2. Trimming at V came to 4 bases and at J to 5 bases, leaving 10 bases not matched to a gene. The CDR3 contains 15 residues. Germline loops: CDR1 LNHDA, CDR2 SQIVND (reference sequence). The CDR3 region has the DNA TGTGCCAGTAGTAGGGGAGGGCGACAGTCGGAGACCCAGTACTTC. This sequence encodes CASSRGGRQSETQYF.

This clonotype was counted a few times. CDR3 sequence: CASTRGGQTQYF. CDR3 nucleotides: TGTGCCAGCACTCGAGGTGGACAGACCCAGTACTTC. The rearrangement links TRBV7-8 to TRBJ2-5; no clear D gene. There are 12 residues in the CDR3. Trimming removed 7 bases from V and 6 bases from J, with 12 bases in between. Per the germline V gene, CDR1 is SGHVS and CDR2 is FQNEAQ.

V is TRBV12-3 or TRBV12-4 and J is TRBJ2-1; D is unresolved. This CDR3 is 14 amino acids long. Trimming pared 1 base from V and 0 bases from J, leaving 4 bases between. This chain's CDR3 is CASSLDLSYNEQFF. The DNA of the CDR3 is TGTGCCAGCAGTTTAGACCTCTCCTACAATGAGCAGTTCTTC.

The chain recombines TRBV19 with TRBJ2-1; 9 nucleotides align to TRBD1. The CDR3 totals 16 residues. Losses at the gene ends were 1 base for V and 7 bases for J; bases not matched to a gene: 8. CDR1 is LNHDA, CDR2 SQIVND, per germline (reference sequence). The CDR3 spells CASSIAGTGSSNEQFF. The CDR3, as DNA: TGTGCCAGTAGTATAGCCGGGACAGGGTCTAGTAATGAGCAGTTCTTC.

A word on this clonotype: A much larger clone lies a single base off, so this may be a read error. This chain uses TRBV6-1 with TRBJ1-2; TRBD1 matches 8 bases. Germline assignment: CDR1 MNHNS and CDR2 SASEGT. The CDR3 contains 15 residues. CDR3 DNA sequence: TGTACCAGCAGTCCTGGACAGGGAGGCAGCTATGGCTACACCTTC. Amino acids: CTSSPGQGGSYGYTF.

This clonotype showed up just a few times. The rearrangement links TRBV12-3 or TRBV12-4 to TRBJ2-1, with TRBD1 matching 9 bases. The CDR3 runs 17 residues. Trimming took 2 bases from V and 3 from J; bases not matched to a gene: 8. CDR3 loop: CASSLSPGTGNYNEQFF. CDR3 in DNA: TGTGCCAGCAGTTTATCTCCCGGGACAGGGAACTACAATGAGCAGTTCTTC.

This clonotype was observed at least ten times. The chain has TRBV5-1 and TRBJ2-3; D remains ambiguous. CDR3 size: 11 residues. V was cut by 2 bases and J by 10 bases, with 8 bases left in between. In germline, CDR1 is SGHRS, CDR2 YFSETQ. The DNA for the CDR3 is TGCGCCAGCAGCTTCGGCCCCGCGCAGTATTTT. This translates into CASSFGPAQYF. The full variable domain, in which reference TRBV5-1 and TRBJ2-3 provide the parts outside the CDR3, is KAGVTQTPRYLIKTRGQQVTLSCSPISGHRSVSWYQQTPGQGLQFLFEYFSETQRNKGNFPGRFSGRQFSNSRSEMNVSTLELGDSALYLCASSFGPAQYFGPGTRLTVL.

This clonotype was seen ten or more times. J is TRBJ1-4 and V is TRBV7-8; 9 bases agree with TRBD1. Trimming removed 3 bases from V and 3 bases from J; junction bases left unmatched: 14. Germline-derived CDR1 and CDR2 are SGHVS and FQNEAQ. The CDR3 is made up of 19 amino acids. In nucleotides, the CDR3 is TGTGCCAGCAGCTTGGGGGACAGGGCTTTTTTTCGAGCTAATGAAAAACTGTTTTTT. It codes for CASSLGDRAFFRANEKLFF.

This sequence joins TRBV15 and TRBJ2-1; D not resolved. The germline gives CDR1 LNHNV, CDR2 YYDKDF (reference sequence). Trimming shortened V by 0 bases and J by 12 bases, and 12 bases separated the two germline ends. CDR3 length: 13 amino acids. The CDR3 bases are TGTGCCACCAGCAGAGATCAGGCAATTGGGCAGTTCTTC. It translates to CATSRDQAIGQFF.

This clonotype was picked up many times. This sequence joins TRBV20-1 and TRBJ2-7; D is undetermined. This CDR3 contains 13 residues. In germline, CDR1 is DFQATT, CDR2 SNEGSKA (reference sequence). Trimming removed 4 bases from V and 6 bases from J, with 16 bases in between. The CDR3: CSAKEPGPGEQYF. The CDR3 coding sequence is TGCAGTGCTAAAGAACCCGGACCGGGCGAGCAGTACTTC.

There are a few counts of this clonotype. The chain carries TRBV6-1 and TRBJ2-4, with 14 bases identical to TRBD2. Germline V gives CDR1 MNHNS, CDR2 SASEGT. The CDR3 is 17 amino acids. J gave up 7 bases and V 0 bases, and 5 bases lay outside the gene matches. Here the CDR3 reads CASSEARLAGGPNIQYF. The CDR3 DNA sequence: TGTGCCAGCAGTGAAGCGAGACTAGCGGGGGGGCCGAACATTCAGTACTTC.

This rearrangement joins TRBV6-9 to TRBJ1-1; D remains ambiguous. CDR1 and CDR2 (germline): MNHGY, SVAAGI. The CDR3 spans 12 residues. Between the trimmed V and J ends, which lost 3 bases and 6 bases, there was a span of 8 bases. The chain's CDR3 is CASSYGPAEAFF. The CDR3 DNA is TGTGCCAGCAGTTACGGTCCCGCTGAAGCTTTCTTT.

The J gene is TRBJ1-2, the V gene TRBV6-5, with D maybe TRBD1 (6 bases). The CDR3 covers 16 residues. From germline, CDR1 is MNHEY and CDR2 SVGAGI. Deletions cut 0 bases from V and 8 bases from J, with 19 bases between. The CDR3 sequence is CASSYSRQGFEGGYTF. CDR3 nucleotides: TGTGCCAGCAGTTACTCTCGGCAGGGGTTTGAGGGGGGCTACACCTTC.

To note about this clonotype: A clone one base away is much larger, so this may be a read error. The genes are TRBV5-6 and TRBJ2-5; D not resolved. There are 13 residues in the CDR3. Germline values: CDR1 SGHDT, CDR2 YYEEEE. CDR3 coding DNA: TGTGTCAGCAGCTTGGATGACCAAGAGACCCAGTACTTC. The encoded protein is CVSSLDDQETQYF. Combining the CDR3 with reference TRBV5-6 and TRBJ2-5 gives the whole variable domain DAGVTQSPTHLIKTRGQQVTLRCSPKSGHDTVSWYQQALGQGPQFIFQYYEEEERQRGNFPDRFSGHQFPNYSSELNVNALLLGDSALYLCVSSLDDQETQYFGPGTRLLVL.

This clonotype was found a few times. The rearrangement uses TRBV2 and TRBJ1-6, with 8 bases fitting TRBD1. Germline V CDR1 and CDR2: SNHLY, FYNNEI. CDR3 size: 14 residues. The V gene end was trimmed by 8 bases and the J gene end by 6 bases; junction bases not matched to a gene: 6. As DNA, the CDR3 is TGTGCCAGCCAACCGGGACAGGCTAATTCACCCCTCCACTTT. Its translation: CASQPGQANSPLHF.

This rearrangement joins TRBV5-1 to TRBJ2-2; TRBD1 matches 8 bases. The CDR3 has 17 amino acids. With 4 bases clipped from V and 5 bases from J, the junction kept 13 bases outside the gene matches. Germline lookup yields CDR1 SGHRS and CDR2 YFSETQ. Here the CDR3 reads CASSGPGQASGTGELFF. The CDR3 region has the DNA TGCGCCAGCAGCGGGCCGGGACAGGCGAGTGGGACCGGGGAGCTGTTTTTT.